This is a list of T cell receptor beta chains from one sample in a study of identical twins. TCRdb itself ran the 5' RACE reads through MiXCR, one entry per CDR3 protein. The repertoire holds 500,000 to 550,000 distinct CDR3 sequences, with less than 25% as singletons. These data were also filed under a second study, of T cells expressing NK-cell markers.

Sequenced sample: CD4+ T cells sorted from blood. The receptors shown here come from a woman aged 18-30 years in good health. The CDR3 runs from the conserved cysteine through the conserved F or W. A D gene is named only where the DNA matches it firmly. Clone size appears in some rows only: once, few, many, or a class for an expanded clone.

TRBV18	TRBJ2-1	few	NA	CASSPGGWDEQFF	TGTGCCAGCTCACCCGGGGGTTGGGATGAGCAGTTCTTC
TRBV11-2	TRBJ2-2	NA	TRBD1	CASSRQQGMNTGELFF	TGTGCCAGCAGCCGCCAACAGGGGATGAACACCGGGGAGCTGTTTTTT
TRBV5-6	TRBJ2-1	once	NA	CASSWPADGGYNEQFF	TGTGCCAGCAGCTGGCCTGCGGATGGGGGCTACAATGAGCAGTTCTTC
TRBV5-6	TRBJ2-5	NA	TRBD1	CASSFRRSGQGEETQYF	TGTGCCAGCAGCTTCCGCCGTTCCGGACAGGGAGAAGAGACCCAGTACTTC
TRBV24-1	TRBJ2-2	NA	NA	CATSEPFGANTGELFF	TGTGCCACCAGTGAACCTTTCGGGGCGAACACCGGGGAGCTGTTTTTT
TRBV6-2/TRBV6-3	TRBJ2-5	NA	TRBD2	CASSYVAGVYETQYF	TGTGCCAGCAGTTACGTAGCGGGAGTTTATGAGACCCAGTACTTC
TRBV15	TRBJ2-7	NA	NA	CATSRGIRNYEQYF	TGTGCCACCAGCAGAGGAATTCGGAACTACGAGCAGTACTTC
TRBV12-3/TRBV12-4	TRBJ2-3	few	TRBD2	CASSVTSGGTDTQYF	TGTGCCAGCAGTGTAACTAGCGGGGGCACAGATACGCAGTATTTT
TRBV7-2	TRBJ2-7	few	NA	CASSLRRDEQYF	TGTGCCAGCAGCTTAAGGAGGGACGAGCAGTACTTC
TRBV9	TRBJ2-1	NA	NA	CASTQDAYNEQFF	TGTGCCAGCACCCAGGATGCCTACAATGAGCAGTTCTTC
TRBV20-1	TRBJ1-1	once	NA	CSAPPPKAFF	TGCAGTGCCCCTCCCCCTAAAGCTTTCTTT
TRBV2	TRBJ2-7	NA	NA	CASSEALPATYEQYF	TGTGCCAGCAGTGAAGCGCTGCCGGCGACCTACGAGCAGTACTTC
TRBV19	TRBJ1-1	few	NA	CASMANTEAFF	TGTGCCAGTATGGCCAACACTGAAGCTTTCTTT
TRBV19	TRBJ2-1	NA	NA	CASSQQGRTYNEQFF	TGTGCCAGTAGCCAACAGGGGAGGACCTACAATGAGCAGTTCTTC
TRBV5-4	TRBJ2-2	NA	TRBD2	CASSTLAGNTGELFF	TGTGCCAGCAGCACCCTAGCGGGTAACACCGGGGAGCTGTTTTTT
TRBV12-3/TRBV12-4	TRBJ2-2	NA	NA	CATHRVRSTGELFF	TGTGCCACGCACAGGGTGCGGTCTACCGGGGAGCTGTTTTTT
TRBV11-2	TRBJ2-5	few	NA	CASSLVGGNKETQYF	TGTGCCAGCAGCTTAGTTGGGGGAAATAAAGAGACCCAGTACTTC